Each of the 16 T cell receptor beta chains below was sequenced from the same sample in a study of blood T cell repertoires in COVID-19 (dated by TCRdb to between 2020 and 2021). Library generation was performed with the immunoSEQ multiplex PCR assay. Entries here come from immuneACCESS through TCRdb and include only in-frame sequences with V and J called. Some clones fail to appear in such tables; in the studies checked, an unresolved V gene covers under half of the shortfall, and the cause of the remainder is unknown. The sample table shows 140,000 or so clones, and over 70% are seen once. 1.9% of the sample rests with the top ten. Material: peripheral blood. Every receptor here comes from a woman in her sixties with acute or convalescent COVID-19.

The CDR3 nucleotides read TGTGCCAGCGGGACTAGCGGGAGGACCTTAAAAGAGACCCAGTACTTC. Its translation is CASGTSGRTLKETQYF. The V and J genes are TRBV6-6 and TRBJ2-5; TRBD2 matches at 15 bases. The V gene's germline CDR1 is MNHNY and CDR2 SVGAGI (reference sequence). The trim removed 8 bases at V and 3 bases at J, leaving 7 bases unmatched. The CDR3 has 16 amino acids.

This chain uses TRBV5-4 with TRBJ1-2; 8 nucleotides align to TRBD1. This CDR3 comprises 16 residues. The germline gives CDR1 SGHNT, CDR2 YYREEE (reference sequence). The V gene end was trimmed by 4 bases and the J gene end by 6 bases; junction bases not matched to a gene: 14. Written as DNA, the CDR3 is TGTGCCAGCAGCCTAGTCCACCACAGGGGGGGACATGGCTACACCTTC. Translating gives CASSLVHHRGGHGYTF.

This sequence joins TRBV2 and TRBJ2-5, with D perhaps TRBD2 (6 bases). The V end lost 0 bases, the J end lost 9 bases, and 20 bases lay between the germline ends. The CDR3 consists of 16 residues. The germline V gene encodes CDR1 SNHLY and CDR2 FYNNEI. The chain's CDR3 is CASSEARDSVEIAQYF. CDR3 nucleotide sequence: TGTGCCAGCAGTGAAGCTCGGGACTCGGTCGAAATAGCCCAGTACTTC.

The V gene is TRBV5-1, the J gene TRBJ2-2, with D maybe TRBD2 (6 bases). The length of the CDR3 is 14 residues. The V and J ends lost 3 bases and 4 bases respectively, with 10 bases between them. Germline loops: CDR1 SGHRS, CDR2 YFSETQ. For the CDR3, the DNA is TGCGCCAGCAGCTGGCAGGGAGGCACCGGGGAGCTGTTTTTT. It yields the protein CASSWQGGTGELFF.

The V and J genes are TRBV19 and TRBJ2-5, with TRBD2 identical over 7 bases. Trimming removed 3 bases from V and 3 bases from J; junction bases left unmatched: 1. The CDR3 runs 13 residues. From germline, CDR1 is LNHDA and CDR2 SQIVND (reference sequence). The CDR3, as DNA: TGTGCCAGTAGTATGCTAGCGGAAGAGACCCAGTACTTC. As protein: CASSMLAEETQYF.

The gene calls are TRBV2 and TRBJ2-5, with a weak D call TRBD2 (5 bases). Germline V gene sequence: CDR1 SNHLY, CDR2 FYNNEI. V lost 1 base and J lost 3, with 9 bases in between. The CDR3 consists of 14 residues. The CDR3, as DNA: TGTGCCAGCAGTGAAGACAGCGGAAAAGAGACCCAGTACTTC. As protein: CASSEDSGKETQYF.

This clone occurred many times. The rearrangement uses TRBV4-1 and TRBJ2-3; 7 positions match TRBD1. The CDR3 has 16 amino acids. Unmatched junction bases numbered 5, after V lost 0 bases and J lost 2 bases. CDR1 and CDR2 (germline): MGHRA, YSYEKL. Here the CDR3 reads CASSQDTGVNTDTQYF. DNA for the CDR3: TGCGCCAGCAGCCAAGACACAGGGGTCAACACAGATACGCAGTATTTT.

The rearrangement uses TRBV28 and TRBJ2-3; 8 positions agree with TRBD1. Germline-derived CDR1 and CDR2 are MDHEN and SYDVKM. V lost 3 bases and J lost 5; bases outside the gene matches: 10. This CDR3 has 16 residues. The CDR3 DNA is TGTGCCAGCAGTTTGGGGCAGGGGGCGGTAGGAGATACGCAGTATTTT. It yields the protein CASSLGQGAVGDTQYF. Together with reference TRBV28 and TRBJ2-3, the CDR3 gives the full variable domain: DVKVTQSSRYLVKRTGEKVFLECVQDMDHENMFWYRQDPGLGLRLIYFSYDVKMKEKGDIPEGYSVSREKKERFSLILESASTNQTSMYLCASSLGQGAVGDTQYFGPGTRLTVL.

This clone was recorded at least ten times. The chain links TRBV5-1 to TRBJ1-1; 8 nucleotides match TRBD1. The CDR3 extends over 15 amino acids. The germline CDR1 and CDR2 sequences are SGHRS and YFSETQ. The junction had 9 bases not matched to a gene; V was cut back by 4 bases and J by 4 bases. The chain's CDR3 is CASSPSTGVSTEAFF. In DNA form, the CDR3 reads TGCGCCAGCAGCCCCTCGACAGGGGTGAGCACTGAAGCTTTCTTT.

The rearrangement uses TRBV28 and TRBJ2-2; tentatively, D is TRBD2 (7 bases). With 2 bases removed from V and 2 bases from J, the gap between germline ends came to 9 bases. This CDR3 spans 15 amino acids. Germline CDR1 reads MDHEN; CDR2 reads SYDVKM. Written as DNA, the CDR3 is TGTGCCAGCAGTTTACGGGGGGCAAACACCGGGGAGCTGTTTTTT. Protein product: CASSLRGANTGELFF.

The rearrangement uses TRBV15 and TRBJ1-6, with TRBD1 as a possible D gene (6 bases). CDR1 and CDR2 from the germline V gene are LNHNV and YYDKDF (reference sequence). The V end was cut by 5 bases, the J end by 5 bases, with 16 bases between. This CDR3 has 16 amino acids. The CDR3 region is CATSPRRGSNNSPLHF. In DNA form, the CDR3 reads TGTGCCACCAGCCCTCGAAGGGGGTCGAATAATTCACCCCTCCACTTT.

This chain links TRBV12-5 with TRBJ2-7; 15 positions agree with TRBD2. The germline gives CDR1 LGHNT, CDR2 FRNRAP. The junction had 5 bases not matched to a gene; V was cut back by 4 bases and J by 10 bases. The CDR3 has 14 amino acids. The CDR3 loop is CASGWGLAGGIQYF. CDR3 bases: TGTGCTAGTGGTTGGGGACTAGCGGGAGGTATCCAGTACTTC.

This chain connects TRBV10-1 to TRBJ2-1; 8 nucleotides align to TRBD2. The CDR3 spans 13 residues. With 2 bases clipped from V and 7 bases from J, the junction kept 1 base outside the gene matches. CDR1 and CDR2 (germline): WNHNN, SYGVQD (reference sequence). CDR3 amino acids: CASSEASGNEQFF. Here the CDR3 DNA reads TGCGCCAGCAGTGAGGCTAGCGGGAATGAGCAGTTCTTC.

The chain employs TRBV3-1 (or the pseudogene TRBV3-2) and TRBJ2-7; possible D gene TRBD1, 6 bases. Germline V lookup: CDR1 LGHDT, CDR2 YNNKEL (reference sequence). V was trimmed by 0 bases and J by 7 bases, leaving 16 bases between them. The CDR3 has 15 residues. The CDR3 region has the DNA TGTGCCAGCAGCCAAGATAGGGCCAGGGGAAGGGAGCAGTACTTC. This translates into CASSQDRARGREQYF.

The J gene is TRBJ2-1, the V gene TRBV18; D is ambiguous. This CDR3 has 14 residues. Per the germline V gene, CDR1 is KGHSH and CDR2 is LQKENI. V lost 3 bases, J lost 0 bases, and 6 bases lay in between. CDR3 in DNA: TGTGCCAGCTCACCCTATAGCTCCTACAATGAGCAGTTCTTC. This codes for CASSPYSSYNEQFF.

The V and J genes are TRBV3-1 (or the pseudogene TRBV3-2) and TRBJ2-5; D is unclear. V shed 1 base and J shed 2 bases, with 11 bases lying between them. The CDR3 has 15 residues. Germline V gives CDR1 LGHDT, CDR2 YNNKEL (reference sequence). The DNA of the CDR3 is TGTGCCAGCAGCCAAGTCTACAGCAGACAAGAGACCCAGTACTTC. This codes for CASSQVYSRQETQYF.